Below are 10 T cell receptor beta chains sequenced from a single sample in a study of identical twins. TCRdb passed the 5' RACE reads through MiXCR, listing each CDR3 protein once. The sample records 690,000 or so distinct CDR3 sequences, approximately 6.1% being singletons. What was sequenced was naive T cells sorted from blood. Every receptor here comes from a young man in good health.

In this sample, this clonotype turned up many times. This chain joins TRBV29-1 and TRBJ2-7; TRBD1 aligns across 8 bases. The CDR3 contains 14 residues. In germline, CDR1 is SQVTM, CDR2 ANQGSEA. Losses at the gene ends were 4 bases for V and 2 bases for J; bases not matched to a gene: 7. The CDR3 protein is CSVALQGAPYEQYF. The CDR3 region has the DNA TGCAGCGTTGCGTTGCAGGGGGCTCCCTACGAGCAGTACTTC.

This chain links TRBV5-1 with TRBJ2-1; TRBD1 matches 8 bases. The CDR3 has 17 amino acids. V shed 0 bases, J shed 6 bases, and the junction held 11 bases outside the gene matches. CDR1 is SGHRS, CDR2 YFSETQ, per germline. The CDR3 DNA follows: TGCGCCAGCAGCTTGGGTCGCGGAGACAGGGGATCCAATGAGCAGTTCTTC. It is translated as CASSLGRGDRGSNEQFF.

This clonotype was seen repeatedly, ten times or more. The chain joins TRBV29-1 to TRBJ1-1; no clear D gene. Per germline, CDR1 SQVTM and CDR2 ANQGSEA. Trimming cost V 2 bases and J 8 bases, with 12 bases left between them. The CDR3 has 12 amino acids. CDR3 DNA: TGCAGCGTTGAAAAAGGGTACTCGGAAGCTTTCTTT. It encodes CSVEKGYSEAFF.

A few counts support this clonotype. The rearrangement joins TRBV15 to TRBJ2-7; 7 bases line up with TRBD2. The CDR3 has 12 residues. CDR1 is LNHNV and CDR2 is YYDKDF in the germline V gene (reference sequence). Trimming removed 5 bases from V and 7 bases from J; junction bases left unmatched: 5. CDR3: CATSALGGEQYF. For the CDR3, the DNA is TGTGCCACCAGCGCACTGGGGGGGGAGCAGTACTTC.

In this sample, this clonotype turned up many times. This chain joins TRBV7-9 and TRBJ2-5, with D possibly being TRBD2 (6 bases). The V end was cut by 5 bases, the J end by 2 bases, with 12 bases between. The length of the CDR3 is 14 residues. Germline-derived CDR1 and CDR2 are SEHNR and FQNEAQ (reference sequence). The CDR3 here is CASSIREYQETQYF. Written as DNA, the CDR3 is TGTGCCAGCAGCATCCGGGAGTATCAAGAGACCCAGTACTTC. Using reference TRBV7-9 and TRBJ2-5 for the parts outside the CDR3, the full variable domain is DTGVSQNPRHKITKRGQNVTFRCDPISEHNRLYWYRQTLGQGPEFLTYFQNEAQLEKSRLLSDRFSAERPKGSFSTLEIQRTEQGDSAMYLCASSIREYQETQYFGPGTRLLVL.

This clonotype was counted many times. The rearrangement joins TRBV20-1 to TRBJ2-1, with TRBD2 as a possible D gene (5 bases). CDR3 length: 12 residues. Germline assignment: CDR1 DFQATT and CDR2 SNEGSKA (reference sequence). V lost 2 bases and J lost 5, with 7 bases in between. The CDR3 region has the DNA TGCAGTGCTAGAAAGGAGGACAATGAGCAGTTCTTC. It is translated as CSARKEDNEQFF.

The chain recombines TRBV11-1 with TRBJ2-2, with D maybe TRBD2 (6 bases). Germline V gene data show CDR1 as SGHAT and CDR2 as FQDESV (reference sequence). Trimming removed 4 bases from V and 8 bases from J, with 26 bases in between. This CDR3 has 18 residues. CDR3 region: CASSSSTNAEGARGELFF. In nucleotides, the CDR3 is TGTGCCAGCAGCTCATCAACTAATGCGGAGGGCGCGAGGGGGGAGCTGTTTTTT.

This clonotype was seen ten or more times. V gene TRBV20-1 combines with J gene TRBJ2-7; D is undetermined. The CDR3 contains 12 residues. Germline V CDR1 and CDR2: DFQATT, SNEGSKA (reference sequence). Trimming removed 2 bases at V and 6 bases at J, with 11 bases between. The CDR3 here is CSARFPPTEQYF. The CDR3, as DNA: TGCAGTGCTAGATTCCCCCCGACCGAGCAGTACTTC.

Many counts were recorded for this clonotype. The genes are TRBV20-1 and TRBJ2-3, with D perhaps matching TRBD1 (5 bases). The CDR3 runs 14 residues. V lost 3 bases, J lost 2 bases, and 12 bases lay in between. Germline CDR1 reads DFQATT; CDR2 reads SNEGSKA (reference sequence). The CDR3 DNA follows: TGCAGTGCTAGCATCGGCAGGGCCACAGATACGCAGTATTTT. The encoded protein is CSASIGRATDTQYF.

This clonotype has ten or more counts. The J gene is TRBJ2-5, the V gene TRBV7-3; possible D gene TRBD1, 5 bases. V shed 0 bases and J shed 3 bases, with 11 bases lying between them. CDR1 and CDR2 from the germline V gene are SGHTA and FQGTGA. The CDR3 spans 15 residues. The CDR3 region is CASSLTPGKEETQYF. CDR3 nucleotides: TGTGCCAGCAGCTTAACCCCAGGGAAGGAAGAGACCCAGTACTTC.